This T cell receptor (beta chain) was sequenced in a study of blood T cell repertoires in COVID-19. The germline V gene has CDR1 SGHRS and CDR2 YFSETQ. The length of the CDR3 is 13 residues. The V gene end was trimmed by 6 bases and the J gene end by 9 bases; junction bases not matched to a gene: 6. Using immunoSEQ multiplex PCR, the repertoire was profiled, and TCRdb retains in-frame clones only, with some absent. The sample includes 310,000 or so clones, 90% seen only once; the top ten take 1.5% to 2%. Sequenced input: PBMCs or T cells enriched from blood (not recorded which). The clonotype was recovered from a woman between 18 and 30 years old with acute COVID-19. The chain employs TRBV5-1 and TRBJ2-1, with 10 nucleotides matching TRBD2. CDR3: CASTRLAGSEQFF. The CDR3 DNA is TGCGCCAGCACCCGACTAGCGGGCAGTGAGCAGTTCTTC.